These 20 T cell receptor beta chains came from one sample sequenced in a study of lymphopenia after photon versus proton radiotherapy. TCRdb's copy holds only in-frame clones and misses some; the assay was immunoSEQ multiplex PCR. The repertoire has about 22,000 clones, roughly 89% of them found once; the top ten carry 8.5% to 14%. Specimen: peripheral blood, collected from a patient treated with proton-based radiotherapy. The receptors were sampled from an elderly man with esophageal cancer.

CDR3 nucleotides: TGTGCCACCAGCAGGGTCGGGGTCGAAAACATTCAGTACTTC. Translation gives CATSRVGVENIQYF. V and J are TRBV15 and TRBJ2-4; D is possibly TRBD2 (5 bases). Germline loops: CDR1 LNHNV, CDR2 YYDKDF (reference sequence). The V end was cut by 3 bases, the J end by 5 bases, with 11 bases between. The CDR3 is 14 amino acids.

The gene calls are TRBV11-1 and TRBJ2-1; 8 bases are a match to TRBD2. The CDR3 has 17 amino acids. V shed 0 bases and J 7 bases; nucleotides not matched to a gene: 11. Germline V gene data show CDR1 as SGHAT and CDR2 as FQDESV (reference sequence). The CDR3 region has the DNA TGTGCCAGCAGCTTAGCGATAACGGCGGGGGGACGGAATGAGCAGTTCTTC. Translated, it gives CASSLAITAGGRNEQFF.

The chain links TRBV19 to TRBJ1-1, with D possibly TRBD1 on 5 matching bases. Germline V gene data show CDR1 as LNHDA and CDR2 as SQIVND (reference sequence). V lost 7 bases and J 0 bases, leaving 21 bases between the germline ends. CDR3 length equals 17 residues. The CDR3 loop is CASKRRTTKGVNTEAFF. CDR3 nucleotide sequence: TGTGCCAGTAAACGCCGGACAACTAAGGGAGTGAACACTGAAGCTTTCTTT.

J is TRBJ2-5 and V is TRBV6-6, with D perhaps matching TRBD1 (6 bases). V gave up 0 bases and J gave up 5 bases, with 13 bases separating them. The CDR3 totals 15 residues. CDR1 and CDR2 from the germline V gene are MNHNY and SVGAGI (reference sequence). Here the CDR3 reads CASSYSTGISETQYF. The CDR3 nucleotides read TGTGCCAGCAGTTACTCCACAGGGATCTCCGAGACCCAGTACTTC.

The chain links TRBV27 to TRBJ2-6, with TRBD1 matching 10 bases. CDR3 length: 18 residues. V gave up 6 bases and J gave up 1 base; unmatched junction bases: 9. Germline V gene sequence: CDR1 MNHEY, CDR2 SMNVEV (reference sequence). CDR3 amino acids: CASSQRPGQGSGANVLTF. The CDR3 bases are TGTGCCAGCAGCCAAAGACCGGGACAGGGGTCTGGGGCCAACGTCCTGACTTTC. Full variable domain (outside the CDR3, taken from reference TRBV27 and TRBJ2-6): EAQVTQNPRYLITVTGKKLTVTCSQNMNHEYMSWYRQDPGLGLRQIYYSMNVEVTDKGDVPEGYKVSRKEKRNFPLILESPSPNQTSLYFCASSQRPGQGSGANVLTFGAGSRLTVL.

The V gene is TRBV4-3, the J gene TRBJ2-1; 14 nucleotides match TRBD2. The CDR3 is 17 residues long. In germline, CDR1 is LGHNA, CDR2 YSLEER. Losses at the gene ends were 4 bases for V and 3 bases for J; bases not matched to a gene: 5. The chain's CDR3 is CASSLAGLAGVYNEQFF. For the CDR3, the DNA is TGCGCCAGCAGCCTTGCGGGACTAGCGGGAGTCTACAATGAGCAGTTCTTC.

The rearrangement uses TRBV10-3 and TRBJ2-1; 9 bases align to TRBD2. The CDR3 length is 14 residues. CDR1 ENHRY and CDR2 SYGVKD come from the germline V gene. With V trimmed by 7 bases and J by 3 bases, 4 bases remained unmatched. The CDR3 region is CAIKKTSGYNEQFF. The CDR3 nucleotides read TGTGCCATCAAGAAGACTAGCGGCTACAATGAGCAGTTCTTC.

This chain joins TRBV11-1 and TRBJ1-2; no clear D gene. Trimming left V 0 bases short and J 8 bases short, with 7 bases between. Germline V CDR1 and CDR2: SGHAT, FQDESV (reference sequence). The CDR3 sequence is 12 residues long. CDR3 region: CASSLAGYGYTF. For the CDR3, the DNA is TGTGCCAGCAGCTTAGCGGGGTACGGCTACACCTTC.

The chain uses TRBV30 and TRBJ2-3; 11 bases fit TRBD2. Trimming cost V 4 bases and J 2 bases; bases outside gene matches: 2. Germline loops: CDR1 GTSNPN, CDR2 SVGIG (reference sequence). There are 14 residues in the CDR3. The CDR3 nucleotides are TGTGCCTGGACTAGCGGGGGGAACACAGATACGCAGTATTTT. Translated: CAWTSGGNTDTQYF.

The rearrangement uses TRBV4-2 and TRBJ2-2, with D tentatively TRBD2 (5 bases). Germline V CDR1 and CDR2: LGHNA, YNFKEQ. CDR3 length equals 17 residues. The V gene lost 0 bases and the J gene lost 3 bases, with 14 bases spanning the gap. CDR3 residues: CASSQDLRGRDTGELFF. CDR3 in DNA: TGTGCCAGCAGCCAAGATCTGAGAGGGCGCGACACCGGGGAGCTGTTTTTT.

The chain has TRBV27 and TRBJ2-1; D is ambiguous. Germline loops: CDR1 MNHEY, CDR2 SMNVEV (reference sequence). Trimming took 2 bases from V and 0 from J, leaving 20 bases between them. The CDR3 is 19 residues long. CDR3 amino acids: CASSLREKGFWSSYNEQFF. The CDR3 DNA reads TGTGCCAGCAGTTTAAGGGAAAAAGGTTTCTGGAGCTCCTACAATGAGCAGTTCTTC.

The rearrangement links TRBV7-3 to TRBJ1-1, with D possibly TRBD1 on 5 matching bases. The CDR3 contains 14 residues. CDR1 is SGHTA and CDR2 is FQGTGA in the germline V gene. V lost 5 bases, J lost 1 base, and 11 bases lay in between. The CDR3 nucleotides are TGTGCCAGCAGCCCTCATGGGGGGAACACTGAAGCTTTCTTT. Translated, it gives CASSPHGGNTEAFF.

The rearrangement joins TRBV7-8 to TRBJ2-1; D gene unclear. V shed 2 bases and J shed 9 bases, with 14 bases lying between them. The CDR3 spans 14 residues. The germline CDR1 and CDR2 sequences are SGHVS and FQNEAQ. The CDR3 DNA reads TGTGCCAGCAGCTTATCTGGCAGACAAGGTGAGCAGTTCTTC. Translating it yields CASSLSGRQGEQFF.

The chain carries TRBV6-4 and TRBJ2-2; 8 bases agree with TRBD1. The CDR3 sequence is 14 residues long. Looked up from germline, CDR1 is MRHNA and CDR2 is SNTAGT. J was trimmed by 7 bases and V by 4 bases; bases with no gene match: 5. The CDR3 reads CASSADRVNGELFF. Here the CDR3 DNA reads TGTGCCAGCAGTGCGGACAGGGTCAACGGGGAGCTGTTTTTT.

The rearrangement joins TRBV29-1 to TRBJ2-5; D may correspond to TRBD1 or TRBD2 (5 bases each). Germline assignment: CDR1 SQVTM and CDR2 ANQGSEA. Trimming shortened V by 4 bases and J by 5 bases, and 11 bases separated the two germline ends. The length of the CDR3 is 12 residues. The CDR3 spells CSVVKGTETQYF. The CDR3 DNA is TGCAGCGTTGTTAAGGGGACGGAGACCCAGTACTTC.

The chain employs TRBV5-1 and TRBJ2-3, with TRBD1 matching over 8 bases. This CDR3 comprises 15 residues. Germline V gene lookup returns CDR1 SGHRS and CDR2 YFSETQ. J was trimmed by 0 bases and V by 4 bases; bases with no gene match: 4. CDR3 protein: CASSPDRASTDTQYF. CDR3 nucleotide sequence: TGCGCCAGCAGCCCGGACAGGGCGAGCACAGATACGCAGTATTTT.

The rearrangement joins TRBV19 to TRBJ1-5; 7 bases are a match to TRBD1. V gave up 3 bases and J gave up 1 base; unmatched junction bases: 3. The CDR3 runs to 15 residues. Per the germline V gene, CDR1 is LNHDA and CDR2 is SQIVND (reference sequence). The CDR3 loop is CASSISDRSNQPQHF. Written as DNA, the CDR3 is TGTGCCAGTAGTATCTCGGACAGGAGCAATCAGCCCCAGCATTTT.

The chain carries TRBV7-8 and TRBJ2-3; no definite D call. V shed 5 bases and J shed 4 bases, with 10 bases lying between them. Germline CDR1 reads SGHVS; CDR2 reads FQNEAQ. CDR3 length: 13 amino acids. The CDR3 sequence: CASSPLGPDTQYF. The CDR3 nucleotides are TGTGCCAGCAGCCCGCTCGGACCAGATACGCAGTATTTT.

This clone has only a few counts. The gene calls are TRBV9 and TRBJ2-5; TRBD2 might be the D (5 bases). There are 15 residues in the CDR3. Between the trimmed V and J ends, which lost 0 bases and 4 bases, there was a span of 13 bases. Germline-derived CDR1 and CDR2 are SGDLS and YYNGEE. The CDR3 loop is CASSVDGVKGETQYF. For the CDR3, the DNA is TGTGCCAGCAGCGTAGACGGGGTAAAGGGAGAGACCCAGTACTTC.

The chain links TRBV4-3 to TRBJ2-2; tentatively, D is TRBD2 (6 bases). Trimming took off 3 bases at V and 3 bases at J, with 11 bases between the two ends. CDR3 length equals 15 residues. CDR1 and CDR2 from the germline V gene are LGHNA and YSLEER. DNA for the CDR3: TGCGCCAGCAGCCAGCAGGGACTTTACACCGGGGAGCTGTTTTTT. This gives the protein CASSQQGLYTGELFF.